A selection of T cell receptor beta chains follows, all from one sample in a study of shared clonotypes between healthy human individuals. Generated by immunoSEQ multiplex PCR, the TCRdb table keeps only in-frame clones and is missing some. The data show 2 million to 2.5 million clones, under 95% seen once. The material sequenced was naive CD8+ T cells from PBMCs. These receptor sequences come from a man younger than 35 in good health. Some clones in this sample may be carry-over from other donors' samples. Each CDR3 is given with its conserved first and last residue. Each record gives: D gene, clone size, V gene, J gene, CDR3 DNA, CDR3 protein. The D gene is left open where the match is weak. The size field is filled for only some rows; it gives once, few, many or a size class.

TRBD1	-	TRBV5-6	TRBJ1-5	TGTGCCAGCAGCCCCGGACAGGGAGGAAGGCCCCAGCATTTT	CASSPGQGGRPQHF
-	-	TRBV30	TRBJ1-2	TGTGCCGGGGAGGGTAGAACCTTCTATGGCTACACCTTC	CAGEGRTFYGYTF
-	few	TRBV21-1	TRBJ2-4	TGTGCCAGCAGCTTCGTCCAGACTAGCGGAGTAGCCAAAAACATTCAGTACTTC	CASSFVQTSGVAKNIQYF
-	-	TRBV27	TRBJ1-2	TGTGCCAGCGGCACGGGGCCCTATGGCTACACCTTC	CASGTGPYGYTF
-	-	TRBV6-5	TRBJ2-2	TGTGCCAGCGGGCAGGGGTACACCGGGGAGCTGTTTTTT	CASGQGYTGELFF
TRBD1	-	TRBV2	TRBJ1-2	TGTGCCAGCACCTCCCGGACAGGGTCGGACTATGGCTACACCTTC	CASTSRTGSDYGYTF
-	-	TRBV7-9	TRBJ2-1	TGTGCCAGCAGCCCGGACTCTTACAATGAGCAGTTCTTC	CASSPDSYNEQFF
-	-	TRBV21-1	TRBJ1-2	TGTGCCAGCAGCAAACAGACGTACTGGGGCTACACCTTC	CASSKQTYWGYTF
TRBD2	-	TRBV7-9	TRBJ2-2	TGTGCCAGCAGCTTTGGTAGCGGGGTCGACACCGGGGAGCTGTTTTTT	CASSFGSGVDTGELFF
TRBD2	-	TRBV25-1	TRBJ2-1	TGTGCCAGCAGTGAAGGGGGCGGGGGGATTGGCCATGAGCAGTTCTTC	CASSEGGGGIGHEQFF
-	-	TRBV11-2	TRBJ2-7	TGTGCCAGCAGCTTCGGGACTTTTTACGAGCAGTACTTC	CASSFGTFYEQYF
TRBD1	-	TRBV7-9	TRBJ1-5	TGTGCCAGCAGCCAAGACAGGGATCAGCCCCAGCATTTT	CASSQDRDQPQHF
-	-	TRBV7-3	TRBJ2-7	TGTGCCAGCAGCTTAACCCCAGCGGCCCGTCCCTACGAGCAGTACTTC	CASSLTPAARPYEQYF
TRBD1	once	TRBV28	TRBJ1-5	TGTGCCAGCAGGGGACAGGGGAAGGGAGGCAATCAGCCCCAGCATTTT	CASRGQGKGGNQPQHF
-	-	TRBV7-9	TRBJ1-2	TGTGCCAGCAGCACAGGAGATCTCTATGGCTACACCTTC	CASSTGDLYGYTF
-	-	TRBV6-5	TRBJ2-1	TGTGCCAGCAGTTATATGAAGGGCTCCTACAATGAGCAGTTCTTC	CASSYMKGSYNEQFF
TRBD1	-	TRBV5-1	TRBJ1-2	TGCGCCAGCAGCTTGGCCGGGACAGGGTATGGCTACACCTTC	CASSLAGTGYGYTF
-	-	TRBV10-3	TRBJ2-5	TGTGCCATCAGTGAGTCGATGTTAGCAGACCAAGAGACCCAGTACTTC	CAISESMLADQETQYF
-	-	TRBV2	TRBJ2-1	TGTGCCAGCAGGAGCCCGGACCACAATGAGCAGTTCTTC	CASRSPDHNEQFF
-	-	TRBV29-1	TRBJ2-3	TGCAGCGTTGTCAGTCAGTCAGATACGCAGTATTTT	CSVVSQSDTQYF
TRBD2	-	TRBV4-1	TRBJ2-1	TGCGCCAGCAGCCAAGATAAGCGGGAGCCCTACAATGAGCAGTTCTTC	CASSQDKREPYNEQFF
-	-	TRBV4-3	TRBJ2-6	TGCGCCAGCAGCCCGCTAAATGGAGGGTCTGGGGCCAACGTCCTGACTTTC	CASSPLNGGSGANVLTF
-	-	TRBV2	TRBJ1-4	TGTGCCAGCAGGGCCGGAGCGTCGGGCGAAAAACTGTTTTTT	CASRAGASGEKLFF
-	-	TRBV5-1	TRBJ2-1	TGCGCCAGCCCGACTGCCGGGACCGTCGGTGGCGAGGCCTACAATGAGCAGTTCTTC	CASPTAGTVGGEAYNEQFF
TRBD2	-	TRBV5-1	TRBJ2-1	TGCGCCAGCAGCTTGGAGGCTAGCGGGAGGGGTAATGAGCAGTTCTTC	CASSLEASGRGNEQFF
TRBD2	-	TRBV27	TRBJ2-3	TGTGCCAGCAGTCGACCCCAACTTAGCGGGAGCACAGATACGCAGTATTTT	CASSRPQLSGSTDTQYF
-	-	TRBV7-9	TRBJ1-3	TGTGCCAGCAGCTTTGGTGACCCGGGAAACACCATATATTTT	CASSFGDPGNTIYF
-	-	TRBV19	TRBJ1-5	TGTGCCAGTAGTATCCTCGCAGGAGTTCAGCCCCAGCATTTT	CASSILAGVQPQHF
TRBD2	-	TRBV7-2	TRBJ2-5	TGTGCCAGCACCCTAGCGGGAGGGCCGCGATTGGCGGAGACCCAGTACTTC	CASTLAGGPRLAETQYF
TRBD1	-	TRBV5-1	TRBJ2-7	TGCGCCAGCAGCTTAGGTCGACAGGGCTCCTACGAGCAGTACTTC	CASSLGRQGSYEQYF
TRBD1	-	TRBV5-6	TRBJ2-7	TGTGCCAGCAGCTTCCAAGGGGGCGACGAGCAGTACTTC	CASSFQGGDEQYF
-	-	TRBV11-2	TRBJ2-6	TGTGCCAGCAGCTTAGAACCGGGACTGAGCTCTGGGGCCAACGTCCTGACTTTC	CASSLEPGLSSGANVLTF
TRBD2	-	TRBV9	TRBJ2-1	TGTGCCAGCAGCCCAAGGACTAGCTTCAATGAGCAGTTCTTC	CASSPRTSFNEQFF
-	-	TRBV15	TRBJ1-5	TGTGCCACCAGCAGAGGATCAAGCAATCAGCCCCAGCATTTT	CATSRGSSNQPQHF
TRBD1	once	TRBV23-1	TRBJ1-5	TGCGCCAGCTGGCCAGACAGGGCTGCATATAGCAATCAGCCCCAGCATTTT	CASWPDRAAYSNQPQHF
TRBD1	once	TRBV6-5	TRBJ1-1	TGTGCCAGCAGTTACTCGAGGACAGGGCACACTGAAGCTTTCTTT	CASSYSRTGHTEAFF
-	-	TRBV11-2	TRBJ1-3	TGTGCCAGCAGCTTAGGGCGGCCACGGGGAAACACCATATATTTT	CASSLGRPRGNTIYF
-	once	TRBV28	TRBJ1-1	TGTGCCAGCAGCCCCGGGGCATACACTGAAGCTTTCTTT	CASSPGAYTEAFF
-	-	TRBV5-5	TRBJ2-7	TGTGCCAGCAGCTTTACTTCAGGGTCCTACGAGCAGTACTTC	CASSFTSGSYEQYF
TRBD2	-	TRBV6-5	TRBJ2-7	TGTGCCACCGGGGGGGAGGGCTCATGGGTTTCCGAGCAGTACTTC	CATGGEGSWVSEQYF
TRBD1	once	TRBV7-2	TRBJ2-3	TGTGCCAGCAGCTTCACCGGGACAGGGGGCACAGATACGCAGTATTTT	CASSFTGTGGTDTQYF
-	-	TRBV29-1	TRBJ2-1	TGCAGCGTTGAACGCTCACCGAGCTCCTACAATGAGCAGTTCTTC	CSVERSPSSYNEQFF
TRBD2	-	TRBV19	TRBJ2-2	TGTGCCAGTGGGAGACTAGCGGGAGTTCCTGGCACCGGGGAGCTGTTTTTT	CASGRLAGVPGTGELFF
-	once	TRBV7-9	TRBJ1-5	TGTGCCAGCGGTGGGGGCAATCAGCCCCAGCATTTT	CASGGGNQPQHF
-	many	TRBV14	TRBJ2-7	TGTGCCAGCAGCCAAGTTTCAGGCAGAACCTACGAGCAGTACTTC	CASSQVSGRTYEQYF
TRBD1	-	TRBV9	TRBJ2-7	TGTGCCAGCAGCGAGACAGGGGCGACCTACGAGCAGTACTTC	CASSETGATYEQYF
TRBD2	-	TRBV6-1	TRBJ2-7	TGTGCCAGTACCACCCCGGGACTAGCGATGAACGAGCAGTACTTC	CASTTPGLAMNEQYF
TRBD2	-	TRBV7-9	TRBJ2-7	TGTGCCAGCAGCCAGCGCGCTCTAGCGGAAGTGTACGAGCAGTACTTC	CASSQRALAEVYEQYF
-	few	TRBV28	TRBJ2-7	TGTGCCAGCAGTTTCACCAGGGTCGCCTACGAGCAGTACTTC	CASSFTRVAYEQYF
-	-	TRBV27	TRBJ2-7	TGTGCCAGCAGTTTTAGTGCAGGGGACAACTCCTACGAGCAGTACTTC	CASSFSAGDNSYEQYF
-	-	TRBV28	TRBJ2-7	TGTGCCACCGGGCTTTTGGGGACCTACGAGCAGTACTTC	CATGLLGTYEQYF
-	-	TRBV5-1	TRBJ1-1	TGCGCCAGCAGCCAGACGGGGGGTGAAGCTTTCTTT	CASSQTGGEAFF
TRBD1	-	TRBV15	TRBJ2-5	TGTGCCACCAGCAGAGTAGGGACAGGGCAAGAGACCCAGTACTTC	CATSRVGTGQETQYF
-	-	TRBV28	TRBJ1-1	TGTGCCAGCAGTTTAAGAAGGACAGTGAACACTGAAGCTTTCTTT	CASSLRRTVNTEAFF
-	-	TRBV19	TRBJ1-5	TGTGCCAGTGCTGAGGGGAGGTTCGGCAATCAGCCCCAGCATTTT	CASAEGRFGNQPQHF
-	-	TRBV27	TRBJ2-1	TGTGCCAGCAGTCTCCGGGACGCTGCCTACAATGAGCAGTTCTTC	CASSLRDAAYNEQFF
-	-	TRBV6-6	TRBJ2-1	TGTGCCAGCAGTTACGGTAGGCCCGCCGGGGGAGAGCAGTTCTTC	CASSYGRPAGGEQFF
-	-	TRBV11-2	TRBJ2-7	TGTGCCAGCAGCTTAGTTCAGCGCTCCTACGAGCAGTACTTC	CASSLVQRSYEQYF
-	-	TRBV6-1	TRBJ1-2	TGTGCCAGCAGGGACGGCCCCTATGGCTACACCTTC	CASRDGPYGYTF